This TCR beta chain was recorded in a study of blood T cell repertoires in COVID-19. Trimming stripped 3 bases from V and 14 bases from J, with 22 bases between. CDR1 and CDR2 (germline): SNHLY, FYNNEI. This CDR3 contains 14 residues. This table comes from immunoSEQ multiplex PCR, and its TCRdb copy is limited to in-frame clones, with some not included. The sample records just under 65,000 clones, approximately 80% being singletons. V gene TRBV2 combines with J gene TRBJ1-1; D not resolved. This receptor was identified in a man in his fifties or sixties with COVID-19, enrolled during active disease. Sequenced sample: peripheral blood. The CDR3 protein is CASSDSGGRQEVFF. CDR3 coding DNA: TGTGCCAGCAGTGACTCCGGAGGGCGTCAGGAGGTATTCTTT.